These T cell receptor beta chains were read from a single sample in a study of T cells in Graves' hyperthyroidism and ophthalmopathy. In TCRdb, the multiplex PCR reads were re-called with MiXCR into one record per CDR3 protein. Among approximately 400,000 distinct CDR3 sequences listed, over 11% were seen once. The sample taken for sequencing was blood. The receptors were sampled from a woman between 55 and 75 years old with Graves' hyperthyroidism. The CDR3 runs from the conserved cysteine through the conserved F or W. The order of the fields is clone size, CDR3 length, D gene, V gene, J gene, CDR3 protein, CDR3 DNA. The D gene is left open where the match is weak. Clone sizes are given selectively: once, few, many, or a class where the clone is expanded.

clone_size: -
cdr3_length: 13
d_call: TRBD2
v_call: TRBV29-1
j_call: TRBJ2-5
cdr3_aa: CSVAGIGGETQYF
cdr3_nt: TGCAGCGTAGCAGGGATCGGGGGGGAGACCCAGTACTTC

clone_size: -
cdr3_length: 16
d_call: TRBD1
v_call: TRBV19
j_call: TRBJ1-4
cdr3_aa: CASSTLWTGQGEKLFF
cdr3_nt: TGTGCCAGTAGTACCCTCTGGACAGGGCAAGGTGAAAAACTGTTTTTT

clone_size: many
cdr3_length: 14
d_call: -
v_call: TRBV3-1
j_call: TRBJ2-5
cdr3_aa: CASSQGLIEETQYF
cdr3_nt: TGTGCCAGCAGCCAAGGCTTAATCGAAGAGACCCAGTACTTC

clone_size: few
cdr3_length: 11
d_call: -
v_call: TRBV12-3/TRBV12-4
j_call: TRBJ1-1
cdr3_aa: CASSYEVEAFF
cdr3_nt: TGTGCCAGCAGTTACGAAGTTGAAGCTTTCTTT

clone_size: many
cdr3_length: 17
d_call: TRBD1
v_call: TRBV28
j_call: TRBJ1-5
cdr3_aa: CASSPLQGAYSNQPQHF
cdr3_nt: TGTGCCAGCAGCCCATTACAGGGGGCTTATAGCAATCAGCCCCAGCATTTT

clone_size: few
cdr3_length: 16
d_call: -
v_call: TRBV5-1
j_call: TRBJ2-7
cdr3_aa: CASSRIPGQSSYEQYF
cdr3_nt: TGCGCCAGCAGCCGCATCCCGGGACAAAGCTCCTACGAGCAGTACTTC

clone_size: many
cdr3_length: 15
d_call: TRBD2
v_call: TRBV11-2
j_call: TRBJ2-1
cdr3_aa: CASSLETSSYNEQFF
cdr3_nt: TGTGCCAGCAGCTTAGAGACTAGCAGCTACAATGAGCAGTTCTTC

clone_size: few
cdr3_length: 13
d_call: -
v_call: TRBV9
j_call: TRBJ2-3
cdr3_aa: CASSALSTDTQYF
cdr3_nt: TGTGCCAGCAGCGCCCTTAGCACAGATACGCAGTATTTT

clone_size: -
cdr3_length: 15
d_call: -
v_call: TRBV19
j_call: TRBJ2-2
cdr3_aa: CASSIGGPSPGELFF
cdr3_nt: TGTGCCAGTAGTATCGGAGGGCCGTCCCCCGGGGAGCTGTTTTTT

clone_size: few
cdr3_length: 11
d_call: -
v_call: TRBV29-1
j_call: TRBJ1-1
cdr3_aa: CSVNYGDEAFF
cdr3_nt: TGCAGCGTTAATTACGGAGATGAAGCTTTCTTT

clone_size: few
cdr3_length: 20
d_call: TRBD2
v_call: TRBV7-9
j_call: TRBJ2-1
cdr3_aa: CASSLPAQTSAGGTYNEQFF
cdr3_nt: TGTGCCAGCAGCTTACCAGCCCAGACTAGCGCGGGCGGGACGTACAATGAGCAGTTCTTC

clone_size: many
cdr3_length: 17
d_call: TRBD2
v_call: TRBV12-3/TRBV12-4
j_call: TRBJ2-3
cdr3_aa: CASSLDWLAGRADTQYF
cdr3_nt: TGTGCCAGCAGTTTAGATTGGCTAGCGGGGAGGGCAGATACGCAGTATTTT

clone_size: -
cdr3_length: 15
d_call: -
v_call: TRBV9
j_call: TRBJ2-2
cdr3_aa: CASSVRTGGTGELFF
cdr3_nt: TGTGCCAGCAGCGTACGGACAGGAGGGACCGGGGAGCTGTTTTTT

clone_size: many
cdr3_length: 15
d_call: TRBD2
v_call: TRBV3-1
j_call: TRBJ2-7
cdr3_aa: CASSQSRLAAREQYF
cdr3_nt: TGTGCCAGCAGCCAGTCCAGGCTAGCGGCGAGGGAGCAGTACTTC

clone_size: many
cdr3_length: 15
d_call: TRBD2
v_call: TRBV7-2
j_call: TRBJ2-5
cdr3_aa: CASSSPRGGKETQYF
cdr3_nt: TGTGCCAGCAGCTCCCCCCGGGGGGGTAAAGAGACCCAGTACTTC

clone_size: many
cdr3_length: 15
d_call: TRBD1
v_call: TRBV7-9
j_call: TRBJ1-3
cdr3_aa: CASSLAGGEGNTIYF
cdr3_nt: TGTGCCAGCAGCTTAGCAGGGGGCGAGGGAAACACCATATATTTT

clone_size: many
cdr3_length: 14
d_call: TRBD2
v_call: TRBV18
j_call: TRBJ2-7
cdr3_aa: CASSPSSGTYEQYF
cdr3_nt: TGTGCCAGCTCACCATCTAGCGGCACCTACGAGCAGTACTTC

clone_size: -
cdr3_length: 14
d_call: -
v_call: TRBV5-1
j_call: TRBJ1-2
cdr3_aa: CASSFGGSRRGYTF
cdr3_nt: TGCGCCAGCAGCTTTGGGGGCAGCCGGCGGGGCTACACCTTC

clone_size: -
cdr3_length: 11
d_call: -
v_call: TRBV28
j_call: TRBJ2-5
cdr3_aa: CASSTTETQYF
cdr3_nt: TGTGCCAGCAGCACTACGGAGACCCAGTACTTC

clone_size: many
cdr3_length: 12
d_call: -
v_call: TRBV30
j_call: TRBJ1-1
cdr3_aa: CAWSHGGAEAFF
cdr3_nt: TGTGCCTGGAGCCACGGGGGCGCTGAAGCTTTCTTT

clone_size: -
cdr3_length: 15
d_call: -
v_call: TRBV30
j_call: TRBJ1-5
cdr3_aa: CAWSEGAGSNQPQHF
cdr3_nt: TGTGCCTGGAGCGAAGGGGCCGGTAGCAATCAGCCCCAGCATTTT

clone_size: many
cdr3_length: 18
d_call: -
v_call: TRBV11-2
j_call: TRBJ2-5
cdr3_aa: CASSLGRGIANEGETQYF
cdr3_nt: TGTGCCAGCAGCTTAGGGCGGGGTATAGCAAACGAGGGGGAGACCCAGTACTTC

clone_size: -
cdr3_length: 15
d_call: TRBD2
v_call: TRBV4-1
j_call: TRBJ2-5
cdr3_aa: CASSQDLRLAGVGYF
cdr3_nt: TGCGCCAGCAGCCAAGATCTGAGACTAGCGGGAGTGGGGTACTTC

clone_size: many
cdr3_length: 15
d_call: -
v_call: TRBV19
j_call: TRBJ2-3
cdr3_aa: CASSIDGTSTDTQYF
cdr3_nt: TGTGCCAGTAGTATAGACGGAACTAGCACAGATACGCAGTATTTT

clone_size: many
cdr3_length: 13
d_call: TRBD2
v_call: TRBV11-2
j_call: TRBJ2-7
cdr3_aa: CASSLGLAGEQYF
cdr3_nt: TGTGCCAGCAGCTTAGGACTAGCGGGCGAGCAGTACTTC

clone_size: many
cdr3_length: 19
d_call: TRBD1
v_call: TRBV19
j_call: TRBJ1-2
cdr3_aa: CASSLHRPGQPKANYGYTF
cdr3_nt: TGTGCCAGTAGTCTCCACCGCCCGGGACAGCCCAAAGCTAACTATGGCTACACCTTC

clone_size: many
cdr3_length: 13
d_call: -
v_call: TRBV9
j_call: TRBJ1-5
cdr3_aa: CASSQHFNQPQHF
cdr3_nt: TGTGCCAGCAGCCAACATTTCAATCAGCCCCAGCATTTT

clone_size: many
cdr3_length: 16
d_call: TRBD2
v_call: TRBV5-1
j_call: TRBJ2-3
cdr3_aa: CASSSGASGSGDTQYF
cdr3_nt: TGCGCCAGCAGCTCTGGGGCTAGCGGGAGCGGAGATACGCAGTATTTT